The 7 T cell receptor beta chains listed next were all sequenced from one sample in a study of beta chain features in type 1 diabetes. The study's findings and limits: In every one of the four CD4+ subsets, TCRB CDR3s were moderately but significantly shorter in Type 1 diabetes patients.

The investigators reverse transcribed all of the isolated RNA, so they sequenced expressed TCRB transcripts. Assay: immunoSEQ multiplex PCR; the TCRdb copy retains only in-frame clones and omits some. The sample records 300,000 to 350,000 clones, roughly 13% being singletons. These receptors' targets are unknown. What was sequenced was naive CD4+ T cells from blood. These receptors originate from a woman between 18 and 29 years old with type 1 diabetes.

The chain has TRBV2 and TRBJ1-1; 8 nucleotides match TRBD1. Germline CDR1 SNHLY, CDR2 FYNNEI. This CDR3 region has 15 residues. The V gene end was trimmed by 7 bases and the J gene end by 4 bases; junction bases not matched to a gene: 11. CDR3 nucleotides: TGTGCCAGCACCACTCGGACAGGGAGGGTCACTGAAGCTTTCTTT. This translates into CASTTRTGRVTEAFF.

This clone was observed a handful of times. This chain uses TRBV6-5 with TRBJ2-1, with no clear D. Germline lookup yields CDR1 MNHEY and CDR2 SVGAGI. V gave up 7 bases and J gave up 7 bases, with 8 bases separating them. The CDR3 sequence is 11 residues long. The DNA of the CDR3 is TGTGCCAGCACCAGATCTAATGAGCAGTTCTTC. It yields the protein CASTRSNEQFF.

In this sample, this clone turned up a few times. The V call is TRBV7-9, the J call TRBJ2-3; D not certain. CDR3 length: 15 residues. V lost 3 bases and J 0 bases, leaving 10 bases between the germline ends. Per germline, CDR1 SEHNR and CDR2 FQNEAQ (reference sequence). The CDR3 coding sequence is TGTGCCAGCAGCTTCGCGCTCACTAGCACAGATACGCAGTATTTT. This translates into CASSFALTSTDTQYF.

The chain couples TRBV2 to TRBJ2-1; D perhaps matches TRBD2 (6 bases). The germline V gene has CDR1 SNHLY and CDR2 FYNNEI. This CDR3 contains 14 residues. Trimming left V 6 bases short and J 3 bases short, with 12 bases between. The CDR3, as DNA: TGTGCCAGCAGCGACACCGGGAGCTACAATGAGCAGTTCTTC. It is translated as CASSDTGSYNEQFF.

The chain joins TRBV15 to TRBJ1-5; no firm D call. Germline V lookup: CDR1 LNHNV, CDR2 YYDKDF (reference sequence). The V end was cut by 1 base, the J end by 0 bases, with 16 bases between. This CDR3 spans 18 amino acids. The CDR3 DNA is TGTGCCACCAGCAGAGGGTTCAGGAAAAGTTATAGCAATCAGCCCCAGCATTTT. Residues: CATSRGFRKSYSNQPQHF. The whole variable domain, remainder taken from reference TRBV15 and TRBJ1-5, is DAMVIQNPRYQVTQFGKPVTLSCSQTLNHNVMYWYQQKSSQAPKLLFHYYDKDFNNEADTPDNFQSRRPNTSFCFLDIRSPGLGDTAMYLCATSRGFRKSYSNQPQHFGDGTRLSIL.

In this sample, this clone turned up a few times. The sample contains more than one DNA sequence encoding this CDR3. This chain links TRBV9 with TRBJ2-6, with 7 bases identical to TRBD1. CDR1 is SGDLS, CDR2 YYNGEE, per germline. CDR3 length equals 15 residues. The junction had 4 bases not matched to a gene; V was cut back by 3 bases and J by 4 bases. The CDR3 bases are TGTGCCAGCAGCGCCAGGGGGAGCGGGGCCAACGTCCTGACTTTC. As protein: CASSARGSGANVLTF.

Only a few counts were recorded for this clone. CDR3 DNA sequence: TGTGCCAGCAGCGCCGTCCGAACAGTGAACACTGAAGCTTTCTTT. Its translation: CASSAVRTVNTEAFF. The chain couples TRBV7-2 to TRBJ1-1; D is uncertain. V lost 5 bases and J 0 bases, leaving 13 bases between the germline ends. Germline CDR1 is SGHTA and CDR2 is FQGNSA. The length of the CDR3 is 15 residues.